This entry features one TCR beta chain sequence. This clonotype was recorded a few times. The clone's antigen remains unknown. Base qualities are not recorded, but no much larger clone differs from it by a single base. The sequencer listed for this sample is Illumina NovaSeq 6000. TCRalpha and TCRbeta cDNA libraries were built by 5'RACE with constant-segment primers, adding sample barcodes and unique molecular identifiers. RNA was extracted from every sample with Trizol reagent. Libraries were amplified in two PCR steps, with a second sample barcode and Illumina TruSeq adapters added in the second step. Libraries were sequenced on an Illumina NovaSeq with 2 x 150 bp paired-end reads. Turning to the authors' computational methods: Reads were demultiplexed and collapsed into UMI-guided consensus sequences with migec v1.2.7. Using mixcr v2.1.11, UMI consensuses were aligned to TRA and TRB V and J templates and then assembled into clonotypes. Clonotypes were classified as expanded or contracted when called significant by both edgeR and NoisET, with noise models trained on biological replicates. For edgeR calls, the thresholds were a false discovery rate-adjusted p below 0.01 and a log2 fold-change of 1. As an exploratory analysis of dynamics, max-normalized trajectories of the 1000 most abundant clonotypes were examined with PCA combined with hierarchical clustering. The CD4 or CD8 phenotype of responding clones was assigned using the separately sequenced CD4+ and CD8+ repertoires. Using fastp at Q25 and MiXCR, TCRdb reprocessed the public reads and kept productive beta chains. Each entry is one CDR3 protein sequence, shown with its most common DNA and genes. The V and J calls were determined by TCRdb, not by the authors. Counted in this sample were hundreds of thousands of distinct CDR3 sequences; 20% to 25% of them appeared once. The ten most abundant clones make up roughly 9.7% of the sample.

This entry is derived from a study of T-cell memory formation after mild COVID-19 (dated by TCRdb to about 2021). In terms of the full investigation: TCR sequence clusters from the two donors were largely donor specific. The cohort comprised two young, previously healthy adult volunteers, one female and one male. In a couple of donors, T-cell clones that expanded and contracted after mild COVID-19 were followed by sequencing TCRalpha and TCRbeta repertoires longitudinally.

Summary of the overall study and its limitations: Clones contracting from day 15 to 85 had balanced CD4/CD8 phenotypes, while a second wave expanding from day 15 to 37 was biased towards CD4+. Some responding clones were detected in pre-infection memory, suggesting pre-existing cross-reactive memory T cells joined the SARS-CoV-2 response. Contracting CD4+ clones were located mainly in the CM and EM memory subsets, whereas CD8+ clones were found to be enriched in EMRA. SARS-CoV-2 specificity was not confirmed for the second-wave clones peaking on day 37. The study included only a couple of mild cases, and larger cohorts that include severe cases with pre-infection samples were judged to be necessary.

Ficoll-Paque density gradient centrifugation was used to isolate PBMCs. Sequenced: PBMCs or a T cell subset sorted from them (not recorded which). This receptor was obtained from an adult woman who had mild COVID-19 (a few samples of this study predate the infection). The sample titles of this study are shuffled in the database, so cell type and time point are left out; the donor was told from shared clones.

The base sequence is TGTGCCACCAGCAGTTCCCACCGGGACTCAGGGGTATACAATGAGCAGTTCTTC. Translation gives CATSSSHRDSGVYNEQFF. The chain couples TRBV15 to TRBJ2-1, with the D segment possibly TRBD1 or TRBD2, each aligning over 6 bases. CDR1 and CDR2, per the germline V gene (reference sequence), are LNHNV and YYDKDF. V drops 3 bases and J drops 4 bases, leaving 22 bases in between. Spanning cysteine to phenylalanine, the CDR3 consists of 18 amino acids. The read is trimmed to its CDR3 DNA, 54 bases read in frame from base 1. Reference TRBV15 and TRBJ2-1 genes cover what lies past the CDR3, so the full variable domain is DAMVIQNPRYQVTQFGKPVTLSCSQTLNHNVMYWYQQKSSQAPKLLFHYYDKDFNNEADTPDNFQSRRPNTSFCFLDIRSPGLGDTAMYLCATSSSHRDSGVYNEQFFGPGTRLTVL.